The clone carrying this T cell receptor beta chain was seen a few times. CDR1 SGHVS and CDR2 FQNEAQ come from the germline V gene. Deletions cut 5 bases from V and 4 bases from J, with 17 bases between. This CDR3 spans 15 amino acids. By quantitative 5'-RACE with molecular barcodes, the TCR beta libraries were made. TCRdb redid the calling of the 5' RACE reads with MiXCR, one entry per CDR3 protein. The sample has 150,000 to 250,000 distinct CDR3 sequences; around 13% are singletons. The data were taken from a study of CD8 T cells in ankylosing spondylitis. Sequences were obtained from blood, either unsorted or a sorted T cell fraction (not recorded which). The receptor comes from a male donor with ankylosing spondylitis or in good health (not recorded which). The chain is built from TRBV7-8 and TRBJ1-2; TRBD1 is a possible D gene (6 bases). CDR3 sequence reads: CASSLSRSGVYGYTF. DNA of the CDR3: TGTGCCAGCAGCCTTAGTAGATCAGGGGTCTATGGCTACACCTTC.